This TCR beta chain stems from a study of T-cell memory formation after mild COVID-19. Study-level background: Largely donor-specific sequence clusters came from a couple of donors. Whole-study results and caveats: Cross-reactive memory seemingly joined, as some responding clones were found in pre-infection memory. CD4+ contracting clones lay mainly in CM and EM, CD8+ ones in EMRA.

Constant-segment primers served in 5'RACE that generated TCR alpha and TCR beta cDNA libraries bearing sample barcodes and UMIs. TCRdb itself ran the 5' RACE reads through MiXCR, one entry per CDR3 protein. The data contain about 400,000 distinct CDR3 sequences, roughly 15% of them singletons. The CDR3 loop spans 15 amino acids. Unmatched junction bases numbered 5, after V lost 5 bases and J lost 0 bases. CDR1 SGHTA and CDR2 FQGNSA come from the germline V gene. Note on this clonotype: Its target is unknown.

This sequence joins TRBV7-2 and TRBJ2-7, with 9 bases aligning to TRBD2. The sample consisted of PBMCs or a T cell subset sorted from them (not recorded which). This sequence originates from a man aged 18 to 30 who had mild COVID-19 (a few samples of this study predate the infection). Cell type and time point are not known. The CDR3: CASSLTSGNSYEQYF. Here the CDR3 DNA reads TGTGCCAGCAGCCTGACTAGCGGTAACTCCTACGAGCAGTACTTC.